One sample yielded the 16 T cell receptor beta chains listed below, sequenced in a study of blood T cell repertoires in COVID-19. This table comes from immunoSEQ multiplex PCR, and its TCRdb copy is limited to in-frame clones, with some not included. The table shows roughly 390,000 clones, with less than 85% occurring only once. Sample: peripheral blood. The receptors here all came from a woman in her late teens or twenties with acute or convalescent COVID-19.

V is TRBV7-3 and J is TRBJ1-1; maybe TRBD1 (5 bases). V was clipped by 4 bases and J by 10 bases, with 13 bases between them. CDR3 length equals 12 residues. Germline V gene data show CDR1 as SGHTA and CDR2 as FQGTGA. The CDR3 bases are TGTGCCAGCAGCTCCGGGGGAGGGCGAGCTTTCTTT. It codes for CASSSGGGRAFF.

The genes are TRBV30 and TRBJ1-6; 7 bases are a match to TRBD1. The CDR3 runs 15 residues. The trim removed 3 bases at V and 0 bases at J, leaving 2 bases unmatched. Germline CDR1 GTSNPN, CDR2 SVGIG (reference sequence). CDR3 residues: CAWSGTVSYNSPLHF. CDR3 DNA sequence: TGTGCCTGGAGCGGGACAGTCTCCTATAATTCACCCCTCCACTTT.

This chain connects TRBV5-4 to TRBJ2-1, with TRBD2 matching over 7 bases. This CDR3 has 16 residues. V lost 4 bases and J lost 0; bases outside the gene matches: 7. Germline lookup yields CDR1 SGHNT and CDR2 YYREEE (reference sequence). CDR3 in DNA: TGTGCCAGCAGCCCCGAGGGACTACTCTCCTACAATGAGCAGTTCTTC. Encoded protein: CASSPEGLLSYNEQFF.

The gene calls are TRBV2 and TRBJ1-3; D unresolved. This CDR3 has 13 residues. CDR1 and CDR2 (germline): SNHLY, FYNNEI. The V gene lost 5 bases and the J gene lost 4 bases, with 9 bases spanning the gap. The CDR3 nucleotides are TGTGCCAGCAGTACTTCCCTAGGAAACACCATATATTTT. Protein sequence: CASSTSLGNTIYF.

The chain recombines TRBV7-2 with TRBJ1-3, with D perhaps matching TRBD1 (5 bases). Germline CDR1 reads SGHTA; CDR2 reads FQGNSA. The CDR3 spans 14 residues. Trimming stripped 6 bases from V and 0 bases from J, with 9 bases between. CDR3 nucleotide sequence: TGTGCCAGCAGTATAGACAGCTCTGGAAACACCATATATTTT. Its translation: CASSIDSSGNTIYF.

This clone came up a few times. CDR3 DNA: TGCAGTGCTAGTTCCGGGACGGGGGGATATGGCTACACCTTC. It specifies CSASSGTGGYGYTF. The chain carries TRBV20-1 and TRBJ1-2; TRBD1 is a possible D gene (5 bases). Germline V gene sequence: CDR1 DFQATT, CDR2 SNEGSKA (reference sequence). The CDR3 extends over 14 amino acids. Trimming removed 3 bases at V and 5 bases at J, with 16 bases between.

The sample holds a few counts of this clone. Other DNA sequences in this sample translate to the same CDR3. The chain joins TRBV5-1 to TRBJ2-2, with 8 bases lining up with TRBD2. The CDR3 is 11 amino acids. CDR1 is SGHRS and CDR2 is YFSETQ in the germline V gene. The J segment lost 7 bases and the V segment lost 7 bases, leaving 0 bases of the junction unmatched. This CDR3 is CASREGGELFF. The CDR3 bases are TGCGCCAGCCGGGAGGGCGGGGAGCTGTTTTTT.

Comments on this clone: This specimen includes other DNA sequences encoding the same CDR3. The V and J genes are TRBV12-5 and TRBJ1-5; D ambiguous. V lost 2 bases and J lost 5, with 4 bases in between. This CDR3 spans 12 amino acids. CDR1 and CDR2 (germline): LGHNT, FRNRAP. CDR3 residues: CASGLSDQPQHF. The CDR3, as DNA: TGTGCTAGTGGTTTGTCGGATCAGCCCCAGCATTTT.

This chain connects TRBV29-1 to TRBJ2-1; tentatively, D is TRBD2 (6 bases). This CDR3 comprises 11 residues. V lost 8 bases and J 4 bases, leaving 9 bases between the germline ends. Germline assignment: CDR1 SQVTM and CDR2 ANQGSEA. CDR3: CSPGGYNEQFF. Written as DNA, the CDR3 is TGCAGCCCCGGAGGGTACAATGAGCAGTTCTTC.

The CDR3 bases are TGTGCCAGCAGTCCCCCGGACAGGGCCTACGAGCAGTACTTC. Protein: CASSPPDRAYEQYF. The J gene is TRBJ2-7, the V gene TRBV28; 8 positions match TRBD1. Trimming took 5 bases from V and 2 from J; bases not matched to a gene: 5. Germline V CDR1 and CDR2: MDHEN, SYDVKM. The CDR3 is 14 residues long.

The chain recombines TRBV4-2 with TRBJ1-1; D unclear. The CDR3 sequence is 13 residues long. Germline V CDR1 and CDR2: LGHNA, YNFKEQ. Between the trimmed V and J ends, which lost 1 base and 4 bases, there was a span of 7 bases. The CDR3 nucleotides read TGTGCCAGCAGCCAAGGGAGTGGCACTGAAGCTTTCTTT. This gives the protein CASSQGSGTEAFF.

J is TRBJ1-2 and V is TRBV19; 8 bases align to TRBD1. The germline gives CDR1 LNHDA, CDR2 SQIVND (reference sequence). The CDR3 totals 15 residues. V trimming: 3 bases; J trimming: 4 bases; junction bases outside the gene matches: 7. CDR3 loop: CASSILPGGAYGYTF. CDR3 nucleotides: TGTGCCAGTAGTATTCTACCAGGGGGCGCCTATGGCTACACCTTC.

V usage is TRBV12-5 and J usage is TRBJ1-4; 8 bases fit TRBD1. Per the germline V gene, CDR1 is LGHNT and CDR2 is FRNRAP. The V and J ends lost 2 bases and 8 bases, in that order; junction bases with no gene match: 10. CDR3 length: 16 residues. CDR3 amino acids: CASGLLTGQANEKLFF. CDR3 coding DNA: TGTGCTAGTGGTTTGTTAACGGGACAGGCAAACGAAAAACTGTTTTTT.

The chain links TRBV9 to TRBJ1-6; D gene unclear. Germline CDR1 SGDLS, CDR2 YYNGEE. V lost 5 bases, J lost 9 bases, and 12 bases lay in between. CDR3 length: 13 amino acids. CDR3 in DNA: TGTGCCAGCAGTCGGGAGGGAGGTTCACCCCTCCACTTT. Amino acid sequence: CASSREGGSPLHF.

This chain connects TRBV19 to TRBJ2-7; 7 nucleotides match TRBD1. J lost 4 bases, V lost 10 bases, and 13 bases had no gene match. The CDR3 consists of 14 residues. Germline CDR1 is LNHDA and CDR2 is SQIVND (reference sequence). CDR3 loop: CATRQGEGEYEQYF. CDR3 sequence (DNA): TGTGCCACCAGACAGGGAGAGGGTGAATACGAGCAGTACTTC.

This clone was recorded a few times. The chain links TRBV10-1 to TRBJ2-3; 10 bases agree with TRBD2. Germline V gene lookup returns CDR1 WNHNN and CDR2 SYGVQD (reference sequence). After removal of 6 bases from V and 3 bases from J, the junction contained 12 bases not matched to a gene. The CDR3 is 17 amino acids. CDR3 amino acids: CASSPRSSGSRTDTQYF. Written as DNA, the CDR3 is TGCGCCAGCAGCCCTCGGTCTAGCGGGAGTAGGACAGATACGCAGTATTTT.